The source of this TCR beta chain is a study of OX40 agonist ivuxolimab in advanced cancers. Findings of the study overall: Doses of 0.1 to 3.0 mg/kg were accompanied by clonal expansion of CD4+ and CD8+ blood T cells by week 6. On average, CD8+ T cells showed a greater number of expanded clones than CD4+.

The table came from immunoSEQ multiplex PCR; TCRdb's copy has only in-frame clones and leaves some out. The data contain under 100,000 clones, 90% of them singletons. Comment on this clone: Antigen unknown.

Germline loops: CDR1 SGHVS, CDR2 FNYEAQ. The trim removed 1 base at V and 0 bases at J, leaving 6 bases unmatched. The CDR3 is 17 residues long. This sequence was found in an adult with an advanced solid tumor such as melanoma, head and neck, liver or kidney cancer. The chain carries TRBV7-6 and TRBJ2-3; 8 bases fit TRBD2. Material: CD4+ or CD8+ T cells sorted from blood, obtained in a trial of the OX40 agonist ivuxolimab. The CDR3 bases are TGTGCCAGCAGCTTAGGTGCGACTAGCGTGAGCACAGATACGCAGTATTTT. Protein: CASSLGATSVSTDTQYF. Full variable domain (outside the CDR3, taken from reference TRBV7-6 and TRBJ2-3): GAGVSQSPRYKVTKRGQDVALRCDPISGHVSLYWYRQALGQGPEFLTYFNYEAQQDKSGLPNDRFSAERPEGSISTLTIQRTEQRDSAMYRCASSLGATSVSTDTQYFGPGTRLTVL.